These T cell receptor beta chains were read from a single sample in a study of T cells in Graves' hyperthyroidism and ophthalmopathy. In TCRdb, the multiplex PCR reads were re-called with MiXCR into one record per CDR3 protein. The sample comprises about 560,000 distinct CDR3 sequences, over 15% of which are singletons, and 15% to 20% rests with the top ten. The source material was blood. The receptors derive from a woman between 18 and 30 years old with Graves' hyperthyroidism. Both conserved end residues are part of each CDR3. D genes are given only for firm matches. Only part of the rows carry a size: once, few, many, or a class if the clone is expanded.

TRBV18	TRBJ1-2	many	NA	TGTGCCAGCTCACCGCGCCGGGATACTAACTATGGCTACACCTTC	CASSPRRDTNYGYTF
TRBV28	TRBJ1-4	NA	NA	TGTGCCAGCAGTTTATTAATTACAACTAATGAAAAACTGTTTTTT	CASSLLITTNEKLFF
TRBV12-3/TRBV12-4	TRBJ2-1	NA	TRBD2	TGTGCCAGCAGGGAGGGACTAGCGGGAGCGTCCTACAATGAGCAGTTCTTC	CASREGLAGASYNEQFF
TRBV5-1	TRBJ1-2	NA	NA	TGCGCCAGCAGCTTGGCCGGCGGGCAACCTTCTTTGAGGGTCTATGGCTACACCTTC	CASSLAGGQPSLRVYGYTF
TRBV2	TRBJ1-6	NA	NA	TGTGCCAGCAGTGAAATCGGCAGCTCCTATAATTCACCCCTCCACTTT	CASSEIGSSYNSPLHF
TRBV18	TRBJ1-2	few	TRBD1	TGTGCCAGCTCACCTACAGGGGGCACCCGGTTCTATGGCTACACCTTC	CASSPTGGTRFYGYTF
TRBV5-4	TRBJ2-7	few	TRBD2	TGTGCCAGCAGCTTGGCCGACACGGGGGGGATCTCCTACGAGCAGTACTTC	CASSLADTGGISYEQYF
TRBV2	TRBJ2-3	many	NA	TGTGCCAGCAGAGCCTCCGCCACGCAGTATTTT	CASRASATQYF
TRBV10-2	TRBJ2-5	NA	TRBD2	TGCGCCAGCAGTGGCCTAACTAGCGGGGGGGCGACGGGGACCCAGTACTTC	CASSGLTSGGATGTQYF
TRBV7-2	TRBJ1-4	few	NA	TGTGCCAGCAGTCACATAAGCCCCGGGGCCCTCCGAGAAAAACTGTTTTTT	CASSHISPGALREKLFF
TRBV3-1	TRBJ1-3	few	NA	TGTGCCAGCAGCCAACAGGCGGACTCTGGAAACACCATATATTTT	CASSQQADSGNTIYF
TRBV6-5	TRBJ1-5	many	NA	TGTGCCAGCAGTTACTCGCTGAGGCCGATCAATCAGCCCCAGCATTTT	CASSYSLRPINQPQHF
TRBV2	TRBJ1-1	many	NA	TGTGCCAGCAGGGGGGTAACGAACACTGAAGCTTTCTTT	CASRGVTNTEAFF
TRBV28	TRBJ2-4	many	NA	TGTGCCAGCAGTCCCCTCAGGGGTTACATTCAGTACTTC	CASSPLRGYIQYF
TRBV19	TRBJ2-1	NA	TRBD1	TGTGCCAGTGGACCGGGACAGCCCTATAGGAATGAGCAGTTCTTC	CASGPGQPYRNEQFF
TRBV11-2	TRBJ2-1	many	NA	TGTGCCAGCGGCGGGCCAAATTACAATGAGCAGTTCTTC	CASGGPNYNEQFF
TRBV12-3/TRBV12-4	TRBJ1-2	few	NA	TGTGCCAAAACGACGGAGGACTATGGCTACACCTTC	CAKTTEDYGYTF
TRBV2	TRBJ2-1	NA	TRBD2	TGTGCCAGCAGTGAAGAGGCCGCGGGGGGGTTGAGTGAGCAGTTCTTC	CASSEEAAGGLSEQFF
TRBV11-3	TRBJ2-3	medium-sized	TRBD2	TGTGCCAGCAGCTTGGGGCTAGCGGACAGCACAGATACGCAGTATTTT	CASSLGLADSTDTQYF
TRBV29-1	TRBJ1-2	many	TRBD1	TGCAGCGTGGTCGGCGGACAGGGAAGCTATGGCTACACCTTC	CSVVGGQGSYGYTF
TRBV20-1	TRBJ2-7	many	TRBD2	TGCAGTGCTAGTTTGTCTAGCGGGGACTACGAGCAGTACTTC	CSASLSSGDYEQYF
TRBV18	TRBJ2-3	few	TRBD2	TGTGCCAGCTCACCAAGACTAGCGAATACAGATACGCAGTATTTT	CASSPRLANTDTQYF
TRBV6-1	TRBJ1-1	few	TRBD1	TGTGCCAGTGACAGGGAAAGCCTGAACACTGAAGCTTTCTTT	CASDRESLNTEAFF